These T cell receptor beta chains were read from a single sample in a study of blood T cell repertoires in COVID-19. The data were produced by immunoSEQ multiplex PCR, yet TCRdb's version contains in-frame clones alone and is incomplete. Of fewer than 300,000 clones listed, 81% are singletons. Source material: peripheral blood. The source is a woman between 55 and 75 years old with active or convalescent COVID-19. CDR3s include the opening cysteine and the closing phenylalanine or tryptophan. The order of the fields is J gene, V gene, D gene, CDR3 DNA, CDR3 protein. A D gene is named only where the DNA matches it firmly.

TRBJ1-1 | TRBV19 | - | TGTGCCAGTATGGGGGCTCCGGACACTGAAGCTTTCTTT | CASMGAPDTEAFF
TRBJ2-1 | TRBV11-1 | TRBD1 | TGTGCCAGCAGCTTCCAGGGGGCCTACAATGAGCAGTTCTTC | CASSFQGAYNEQFF
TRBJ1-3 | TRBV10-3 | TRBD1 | TGTGCCATCAGTCCGACAGGGACTGGAAACACCATATATTTT | CAISPTGTGNTIYF
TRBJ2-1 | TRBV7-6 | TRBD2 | TGTGCCAGCAGCTTAGCGCCTAGCGGGGGCCACAATGAGCAGTTCTTC | CASSLAPSGGHNEQFF
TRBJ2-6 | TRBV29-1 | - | TGCAGCGTTGAAGACTCCAGGGCCCCTGGGGCCAACGTCCTGACTTTC | CSVEDSRAPGANVLTF
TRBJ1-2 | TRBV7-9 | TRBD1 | TGTGCCATCGGGACAGATTCTAACTATGGCTACACCTTC | CAIGTDSNYGYTF
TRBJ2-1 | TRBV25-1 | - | TGTGCCAGCAGTGAATTCGAGGGTCTTTTCCCATCCTACAATGAGCAGTTCTTC | CASSEFEGLFPSYNEQFF
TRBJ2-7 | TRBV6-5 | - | TGTGCCAGCAGCGCCTTAAAGTCGAGCTCCTACGAGCAGTACTTC | CASSALKSSSYEQYF
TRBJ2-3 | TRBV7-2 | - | TGTGCCAGCAGCTTAGCGTCGGGCAGGGGAACAACAGATACGCAGTATTTT | CASSLASGRGTTDTQYF
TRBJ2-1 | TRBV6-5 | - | TGTGCCAGCATGCCCCGGGTGGAAAATGAGCAGTTCTTC | CASMPRVENEQFF
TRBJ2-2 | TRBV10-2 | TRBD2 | TGCGCCAGCATGGCGGGGGGTTCACCCGGGGAGCTGTTTTTT | CASMAGGSPGELFF
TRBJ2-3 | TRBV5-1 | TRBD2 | TGCGCCAGCAGCTTTAGCGGGGTTAGCACAGATACGCAGTATTTT | CASSFSGVSTDTQYF
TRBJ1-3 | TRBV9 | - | TGTGCCAGCAGCGTAGGTTTATCTGGAAACACCATATATTTT | CASSVGLSGNTIYF
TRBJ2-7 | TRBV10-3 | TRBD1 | TGTGCCATCAAAGATTCGACAGGGGAGTCCTACGAGCAGTACTTC | CAIKDSTGESYEQYF
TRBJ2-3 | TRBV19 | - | TGTGCCAGTAGTATCCACTTCAGGGGTAGAGTCCCAGATACGCAGTATTTT | CASSIHFRGRVPDTQYF
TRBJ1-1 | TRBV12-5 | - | TGTGCTAGTGGCCGGAGATTGGACACTGAAGCTTTCTTT | CASGRRLDTEAFF
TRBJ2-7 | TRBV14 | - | TGTGCCAGCAGCCCGGGACTGGGGGCCTACGAGCAGTACTTC | CASSPGLGAYEQYF